Presented here are 9 T cell receptor beta chains from one specimen sequenced in a study of human T cells and chemical hapten exposure. Sample time point: patch test 1, 2 weeks after DPC sensitization. The treatment: therapeutic diphenylcyclopropenone sensitization with weekly scalp DPC. TCRdb independently ran MiXCR on the RACE reads; one entry per CDR3 protein. The sample holds about 360,000 distinct CDR3 sequences, approximately 5.1% seen once. The sample consisted of whole blood, taken in connection with sensitization to the hapten diphenylcyclopropenone (DPC). The receptors were gathered from a woman between 50 and 59 years old with alopecia areata. Some clones in this sample may be carry-over from other donors' samples.

This clonotype was observed a handful of times. The V and J genes are TRBV24-1 and TRBJ2-1; D gene uncertain. V lost 4 bases to trimming and J lost 3 bases, with 15 bases between them. The CDR3 runs 16 residues. Germline CDR1 KGHDR, CDR2 SFDVKD. DNA of the CDR3: TGTGCCACCAGTGAGGGAACAAGTGATTACTACAATGAGCAGTTCTTC. It translates to CATSEGTSDYYNEQFF.

This clonotype was observed at least ten times. The gene calls are TRBV4-2 and TRBJ1-6, with 7 nucleotides matching TRBD1. The V segment lost 4 bases and the J segment 10 bases; nucleotides outside the gene matches: 7. CDR1 and CDR2 from the germline V gene are LGHNA and YNFKEQ. The CDR3 has 14 residues. The CDR3 reads CASSPDREGSPLHF. CDR3 nucleotides: TGTGCCAGCAGCCCAGACAGGGAAGGATCACCCCTCCACTTT.

This clonotype came up a few times. The gene calls are TRBV2 and TRBJ1-5, with D possibly TRBD1 on 5 matching bases. The CDR3 consists of 15 residues. The V gene lost 3 bases and the J gene lost 1 base, with 10 bases spanning the gap. Germline CDR1 is SNHLY and CDR2 is FYNNEI. Here the CDR3 reads CASSEEGSSNQPQHF. CDR3 DNA: TGTGCCAGCAGTGAGGAGGGGTCCAGCAATCAGCCCCAGCATTTT.

This clonotype has a handful of counts. V usage is TRBV10-3 and J usage is TRBJ1-1; D unclear. V shed 6 bases and J shed 10 bases, with 12 bases lying between them. The length of the CDR3 is 11 residues. Germline V lookup: CDR1 ENHRY, CDR2 SYGVKD. CDR3 sequence reads: CAIRAGATAFF. The CDR3 DNA follows: TGTGCCATCAGGGCGGGAGCGACAGCTTTCTTT.

V and J are TRBV7-9 and TRBJ2-7, with 8 positions matching TRBD2. Germline CDR1 is SEHNR and CDR2 is FQNEAQ (reference sequence). J was trimmed by 5 bases and V by 4 bases; bases with no gene match: 13. CDR3 size: 16 residues. CDR3 amino acids: CASSSDSGVKSDEQYF. CDR3 nucleotides: TGTGCCAGCAGCTCTGATAGCGGGGTAAAGTCCGACGAGCAGTACTTC. Based on the CDR3 plus reference TRBV7-9 and TRBJ2-7, the full variable domain is DTGVSQNPRHKITKRGQNVTFRCDPISEHNRLYWYRQTLGQGPEFLTYFQNEAQLEKSRLLSDRFSAERPKGSFSTLEIQRTEQGDSAMYLCASSSDSGVKSDEQYFGPGTRLTVT.

This clonotype was recorded a few times. The chain uses TRBV27 and TRBJ1-3; D remains ambiguous. V dropped 0 bases and J dropped 0 bases, with 9 bases sitting between them. The CDR3 runs 16 residues. Per germline, CDR1 MNHEY and CDR2 SMNVEV (reference sequence). The CDR3 is CASSLSAGYSGNTIYF. CDR3 coding DNA: TGTGCCAGCAGTTTATCGGCAGGATACTCTGGAAACACCATATATTTT.

This clonotype showed up many times. V gene TRBV7-9 combines with J gene TRBJ1-4; D remains ambiguous. This CDR3 contains 12 residues. The germline V gene encodes CDR1 SEHNR and CDR2 FQNEAQ (reference sequence). The V end lost 6 bases, the J end lost 5 bases, and 7 bases lay between the germline ends. CDR3 sequence (DNA): TGTGCCAGCAGGACGCCCAATGAAAAACTGTTTTTT. It yields the protein CASRTPNEKLFF. The full variable domain, its missing parts supplied by reference TRBV7-9 and TRBJ1-4, is DTGVSQNPRHKITKRGQNVTFRCDPISEHNRLYWYRQTLGQGPEFLTYFQNEAQLEKSRLLSDRFSAERPKGSFSTLEIQRTEQGDSAMYLCASRTPNEKLFFGSGTQLSVL.

This clonotype has just a few counts. The chain employs TRBV20-1 and TRBJ2-1; 7 nucleotides align to TRBD1. CDR1 is DFQATT, CDR2 SNEGSKA, per germline (reference sequence). This CDR3 comprises 14 residues. The J segment lost 4 bases and the V segment lost 6 bases, leaving 9 bases of the junction unmatched. The CDR3 coding sequence is TGCAGTGCCCCGACAGGGACAAATTACAATGAGCAGTTCTTC. This sequence encodes CSAPTGTNYNEQFF.

This clonotype was picked up many times. J is TRBJ1-2 and V is TRBV7-9; TRBD1 agrees at 8 bases. V lost 5 bases to trimming and J lost 4 bases; unmatched junction nucleotides: 9. CDR1 SEHNR and CDR2 FQNEAQ come from the germline V gene (reference sequence). This CDR3 is 15 amino acids long. The CDR3 here is CASSGTAGGLYGYTF. The CDR3 DNA sequence: TGTGCCAGCAGCGGGACGGCAGGGGGCCTCTATGGCTACACCTTC.